This entry concerns a single TCR beta chain. What it binds is not known. Generated by immunoSEQ multiplex PCR, the TCRdb table keeps only in-frame clones and is missing some. This sample has 150,000 or so clones, with roughly nine tenths found just once. This sample is part of a study of T cell responses to AZD1222 COVID-19 vaccine. Study-level results: Breadth and depth of Spike-specific TCRs rose after two AZD1222 doses. Unmutated regions of variants are reportedly targeted by nearly half of spike-specific TCRs.

The sample in question was peripheral blood, obtained 28 days after the second AZD1222 dose. This receptor was obtained from an adult who received the AZD1222 COVID-19 vaccine.

CDR3 sequence reads: CSVVFGGIQETQYF. For the CDR3, the DNA is TGCAGCGTTGTTTTCGGGGGAATTCAAGAGACCCAGTACTTC. This sequence joins TRBV29-1 and TRBJ2-5; possible D gene TRBD2, 6 bases. Germline lookup yields CDR1 SQVTM and CDR2 ANQGSEA. CDR3 length: 14 amino acids. Deletions cut 4 bases from V and 2 bases from J, with 14 bases between.